A single sample gave rise to the 27 T cell receptor beta chains below, sequenced in a study of T cell clonotyping in hematopoietic cell transplantation. Sequencing was performed with immunoSEQ multiplex PCR; in TCRdb, only in-frame clones are kept and a portion is missing. Of around 17,000 clones in the sample, around 85% are singletons; the top ten hold 4% to 4.5%. Specimen: PBMCs, collected 100 days after allogeneic stem cell transplant. Every receptor here comes from a male patient aged 60 to 75 who had an allogeneic stem cell transplant from a related donor, so the T cells may come from the graft donor. Some clones in this sample may be carry-over from other donors' samples.

V usage is TRBV27 and J usage is TRBJ2-3; D not certain. The CDR3 covers 13 residues. Germline CDR1 and CDR2: MNHEY and SMNVEV (reference sequence). Trimming shortened V by 6 bases and J by 0 bases, and 7 bases separated the two germline ends. The CDR3 loop is CASSPASTDTQYF. In nucleotides, the CDR3 is TGTGCCAGCAGCCCCGCGAGCACAGATACGCAGTATTTT.

This chain links TRBV6-5 with TRBJ2-7, with D possibly being TRBD1 or TRBD2 (6 bases each). Germline values: CDR1 MNHEY, CDR2 SVGAGI. V lost 4 bases, J lost 6 bases, and 16 bases lay in between. CDR3 length: 14 amino acids. CDR3 coding DNA: TGTGCCAGCAGTTTCTCTGGGGGGCCCGCCGAGCAGTACTTC. Translated, it gives CASSFSGGPAEQYF.

This clone was counted between two and nine times. The CDR3 bases are TGTGCCAGTGGTAGGGACAGGGGTTTCGGTGAGCAGTACTTC. It encodes CASGRDRGFGEQYF. The chain couples TRBV5-4 to TRBJ2-7, with 10 bases fitting TRBD1. Germline assignment: CDR1 SGHNT and CDR2 YYREEE (reference sequence). CDR3 size: 14 residues. V dropped 8 bases and J dropped 7; count of bases not matched to a gene: 12.

J is TRBJ2-5 and V is TRBV19; D might be TRBD1 or TRBD2, each matching 7 bases. Germline loops: CDR1 LNHDA, CDR2 SQIVND (reference sequence). This CDR3 comprises 15 residues. Between the trimmed V and J ends, which lost 5 bases and 5 bases, there was a span of 18 bases. CDR3 protein: CASSPQTGEGETQYF. The CDR3 nucleotides are TGTGCCAGTAGTCCTCAAACAGGGGAGGGTGAGACCCAGTACTTC.

This chain links TRBV6-5 with TRBJ2-2; D not certain. CDR1 MNHEY and CDR2 SVGAGI come from the germline V gene. V was shortened by 6 bases and J by 4 bases, with 15 bases between the two germline ends. CDR3 length equals 15 residues. The CDR3 spells CASSRDTKGTGELFF. The DNA for the CDR3 is TGTGCCAGCAGCCGCGACACCAAGGGCACCGGGGAGCTGTTTTTT.

The CDR3 here is CASSLAPWDTEAFF. In nucleotides, the CDR3 is TGTGCCAGCAGCTTAGCGCCCTGGGATACTGAAGCTTTCTTT. The rearrangement uses TRBV7-3 and TRBJ1-1; no definite D call. The CDR3 loop spans 14 amino acids. The germline V gene has CDR1 SGHTA and CDR2 FQGTGA. Between the trimmed V and J ends, which lost 2 bases and 5 bases, there was a span of 12 bases.

The CDR3 reads CASSGDGRGREAFF. The CDR3 DNA reads as TGTGCCAGTAGTGGGGACGGGAGGGGCCGGGAAGCTTTCTTT. The chain carries TRBV19 and TRBJ1-1; weak D call: TRBD1 (5 bases). Germline loops: CDR1 LNHDA, CDR2 SQIVND (reference sequence). The CDR3 runs to 14 residues. Trimming shortened V by 5 bases and J by 8 bases, and 18 bases separated the two germline ends.

The rearrangement joins TRBV29-1 to TRBJ1-1; maybe TRBD1 (5 bases). The CDR3 is made up of 11 amino acids. Per germline, CDR1 SQVTM and CDR2 ANQGSEA. V lost 6 bases, J lost 10 bases, and 15 bases lay in between. The CDR3 sequence: CSVIGGEGAFF. In nucleotides, the CDR3 is TGCAGCGTGATTGGAGGGGAGGGAGCTTTCTTT.

The genes are TRBV7-2 and TRBJ2-7; D uncertain. The germline CDR1 and CDR2 sequences are SGHTA and FQGNSA. The CDR3 loop spans 15 amino acids. V lost 3 bases and J lost 2, with 14 bases in between. The CDR3 DNA is TGTGCCAGCAGCTTCTGGACCCAGAGCGCCTACGAGCAGTACTTC. Translation gives CASSFWTQSAYEQYF.

The V gene is TRBV13, the J gene TRBJ1-6; D call uncertain. The CDR3 is made up of 14 amino acids. Germline V gene sequence: CDR1 PRHDT, CDR2 FYEKMQ (reference sequence). V lost 5 bases, J lost 9 bases, and 14 bases lay in between. As DNA, the CDR3 is TGTGCCAGCAGCCCTGTGTCAGAGGGTTCACCCCTCCACTTT. This codes for CASSPVSEGSPLHF.

This clone appeared a single time. The chain links TRBV11-1 to TRBJ2-3; TRBD2 matches at 13 bases. The CDR3 has 17 amino acids. The V and J ends lost 5 bases and 2 bases, in that order; junction bases with no gene match: 7. In germline, CDR1 is SGHAT, CDR2 FQDESV (reference sequence). CDR3 loop: CASSQRGLAGNTDTQYF. CDR3 in DNA: TGTGCCAGCAGCCAAAGGGGACTAGCGGGAAACACAGATACGCAGTATTTT.

Regarding this clone: Other DNA sequences from this sample encode an identical CDR3 as well. The chain carries TRBV15 and TRBJ1-2; D is unclear. The CDR3 extends over 13 amino acids. Germline CDR1 is LNHNV and CDR2 is YYDKDF (reference sequence). Trimming removed 0 bases at V and 2 bases at J, with 4 bases between. The CDR3: CATSRDGNYGYTF. The CDR3 DNA reads as TGTGCCACCAGCAGAGACGGGAACTATGGCTACACCTTC.

The chain recombines TRBV5-6 with TRBJ1-1, with D perhaps matching TRBD1 (6 bases). The CDR3 has 12 residues. V lost 4 bases to trimming and J lost 7 bases, with 11 bases between them. The germline gives CDR1 SGHDT, CDR2 YYEEEE. CDR3 in amino acids: CASSLGQLEAFF. CDR3 sequence (DNA): TGTGCCAGCAGCCTAGGACAGCTTGAAGCTTTCTTT.

The chain has TRBV19 and TRBJ1-1, with a tentative D call TRBD1 (6 bases). Deletions cut 7 bases from V and 0 bases from J, with 18 bases between. This CDR3 is built from 16 residues. Germline V gives CDR1 LNHDA, CDR2 SQIVND (reference sequence). Written as DNA, the CDR3 is TGTGCCAGTACCCCTAACGGGGGGCCGTTGAACACTGAAGCTTTCTTT. Amino acids: CASTPNGGPLNTEAFF.

The chain recombines TRBV7-2 with TRBJ1-2; D remains ambiguous. V gave up 2 bases and J gave up 2 bases, with 9 bases separating them. The CDR3 runs to 14 residues. Germline CDR1 and CDR2: SGHTA and FQGNSA. The CDR3 nucleotides are TGTGCCAGCAGCTTAACGCAGGCAAACTATGGCTACACCTTC. Translation gives CASSLTQANYGYTF.

V is TRBV27 and J is TRBJ1-5; the D is unclear. CDR3 length equals 14 residues. CDR1 is MNHEY, CDR2 SMNVEV, per germline (reference sequence). Trimming cost V 6 bases and J 8 bases, with 17 bases left between them. The CDR3 region is CASSLDTAGKPQHF. The CDR3 DNA follows: TGTGCCAGCAGCCTTGACACCGCCGGGAAGCCCCAGCATTTT.

The chain uses TRBV4-2 and TRBJ2-2, with unresolved D. CDR1 LGHNA and CDR2 YNFKEQ come from the germline V gene. The CDR3 totals 15 residues. V dropped 0 bases and J dropped 1 base, with 6 bases sitting between them. As DNA, the CDR3 is TGTGCCAGCAGCCAAGATCTTGGGAACACCGGGGAGCTGTTTTTT. It translates to CASSQDLGNTGELFF.

This sequence joins TRBV4-3 and TRBJ2-6; the D is unclear. Germline V gene data show CDR1 as LGHNA and CDR2 as YSLEER. This CDR3 is 14 amino acids long. The V and J ends lost 4 bases and 4 bases respectively, with 8 bases between them. CDR3 residues: CASSLSSGANVLTF. CDR3 coding DNA: TGCGCCAGCAGCCTCTCATCCGGGGCCAACGTCCTGACTTTC.

This chain connects TRBV27 to TRBJ1-2; 7 bases agree with TRBD1. This CDR3 is 14 amino acids long. V was pared by 5 bases and J by 7 bases, with 10 bases of the junction left unmatched. Germline assignment: CDR1 MNHEY and CDR2 SMNVEV (reference sequence). CDR3: CASSPDTGEGGYTF. The DNA of the CDR3 is TGTGCCAGCAGTCCAGATACAGGGGAGGGTGGCTACACCTTC.

This clone was seen only once. The chain uses TRBV5-4 and TRBJ2-3, with 7 bases matching TRBD2. Germline trimming cut 2 bases from V and 1 base from J; bases unmatched to any gene: 1. CDR1 is SGHNT, CDR2 YYREEE, per germline (reference sequence). This CDR3 has 14 residues. This CDR3 is CASSLRGGTDTQYF. CDR3 nucleotides: TGTGCCAGCAGCTTACGGGGGGGCACAGATACGCAGTATTTT. Complete variable domain (other parts from reference TRBV5-4 and TRBJ2-3): ETGVTQSPTHLIKTRGQQVTLRCSSQSGHNTVSWYQQALGQGPQFIFQYYREEENGRGNFPPRFSGLQFPNYSSELNVNALELDDSALYLCASSLRGGTDTQYFGPGTRLTVL.

The genes are TRBV7-9 and TRBJ2-7; D possibly corresponds to TRBD2 (5 bases). Germline CDR1 and CDR2: SEHNR and FQNEAQ (reference sequence). The CDR3 is 16 amino acids. V was shortened by 5 bases and J by 6 bases, with 23 bases between the two germline ends. The CDR3 DNA sequence: TGTGCCAGCAGCCCACCCAGCAGGAGGAATTTGCGCGAGCAGTACTTC. Protein product: CASSPPSRRNLREQYF.

The rearrangement uses TRBV7-2 and TRBJ2-7; D is uncertain. V shed 1 base and J shed 0 bases, with 10 bases lying between them. The germline gives CDR1 SGHTA, CDR2 FQGNSA. The CDR3 spans 15 residues. The CDR3 sequence: CASSLGASYSYEQYF. CDR3 DNA: TGTGCCAGCAGCTTAGGAGCTTCGTACTCCTACGAGCAGTACTTC.

The chain carries TRBV4-1 and TRBJ1-1; D is uncertain. The V end was cut by 2 bases, the J end by 1 base, with 11 bases between. This CDR3 comprises 15 residues. The germline V gene has CDR1 MGHRA and CDR2 YSYEKL. The CDR3 DNA follows: TGCGCCAGCAGCCAATGGACGGCTGCGAACACTGAAGCTTTCTTT. Amino acid sequence: CASSQWTAANTEAFF.

The chain is built from TRBV19 and TRBJ1-2, with D perhaps TRBD1 (6 bases). CDR3 length equals 15 residues. The V end was cut by 2 bases, the J end by 4 bases, with 14 bases between. Germline CDR1 is LNHDA and CDR2 is SQIVND (reference sequence). In DNA form, the CDR3 reads TGTGCCAGTAGTATAAGGGAAGGACAGTCCTATGGCTACACCTTC. This encodes CASSIREGQSYGYTF.

This chain connects TRBV27 to TRBJ1-1; 7 nucleotides align to TRBD1. From germline, CDR1 is MNHEY and CDR2 SMNVEV (reference sequence). With V trimmed by 5 bases and J by 3 bases, 12 bases remained unmatched. This CDR3 is built from 16 residues. In DNA, the CDR3 is TGTGCCAGCAGTCGGGCGACAGGGTTTTTCGACACTGAAGCTTTCTTT. Residues: CASSRATGFFDTEAFF.

The V and J genes are TRBV5-4 and TRBJ2-5; the D gene is possibly TRBD2 (5 bases). Trimming removed 0 bases at V and 4 bases at J, with 16 bases between. The CDR3 spans 16 residues. From germline, CDR1 is SGHNT and CDR2 YYREEE (reference sequence). CDR3 DNA sequence: TGTGCCAGCAGCTTGGCGGCGGGTACCCAGCGAGAGACCCAGTACTTC. This codes for CASSLAAGTQRETQYF.

The rearrangement links TRBV6-1 to TRBJ1-5; 11 bases fit TRBD1. CDR3 length: 19 residues. Germline V gene sequence: CDR1 MNHNS, CDR2 SASEGT. The V and J ends lost 2 bases and 0 bases, in that order; junction bases with no gene match: 9. DNA of the CDR3: TGTGCCAGCAGTGAAAAGGGGACAGGGGGGGAGAATAGCAATCAGCCCCAGCATTTT. As protein: CASSEKGTGGENSNQPQHF.